The 24 T cell receptor beta chains given below trace back to one sample, sequenced in a study of shared clonotypes between healthy human individuals. Assay used: immunoSEQ multiplex PCR; TCRdb lists only in-frame clones, some missing. The sample has over a million clones, around 98% seen once. The sequencing sample was made of naive CD4+ T cells sorted from blood. Subset given: CD45RA+ positively selected. The receptors here all came from a man aged 25-45 years in good health.

The chain carries TRBV28 and TRBJ1-2, with 9 bases that match TRBD1. V shed 8 bases and J 5 bases; nucleotides not matched to a gene: 9. Per the germline V gene, CDR1 is MDHEN and CDR2 is SYDVKM. This CDR3 has 14 amino acids. CDR3 residues: CASGRRQGGYGYTF. CDR3 bases: TGTGCCAGCGGAAGGAGACAGGGGGGATATGGCTACACCTTC.

The V call is TRBV11-3, the J call TRBJ2-7, with TRBD2 matching 13 bases. Germline V lookup: CDR1 SGHNT, CDR2 YENEEA. Trimming took 5 bases from V and 10 from J; bases not matched to a gene: 8. The CDR3 sequence is 14 residues long. The CDR3 sequence: CASSLGTSGTSQYF. CDR3 nucleotide sequence: TGTGCCAGCAGCCTCGGGACTAGCGGGACCTCCCAGTACTTC.

This chain connects TRBV5-1 to TRBJ2-7; 7 nucleotides match TRBD1. Germline-derived CDR1 and CDR2 are SGHRS and YFSETQ. This CDR3 is 14 amino acids long. Unmatched junction bases numbered 9, after V lost 5 bases and J lost 4 bases. The CDR3 coding sequence is TGCGCCAGCAGTTCTGAGACAGGGCGGTACGAGCAGTACTTC. It encodes CASSSETGRYEQYF. Full variable domain (missing parts from reference TRBV5-1 and TRBJ2-7): KAGVTQTPRYLIKTRGQQVTLSCSPISGHRSVSWYQQTPGQGLQFLFEYFSETQRNKGNFPGRFSGRQFSNSRSEMNVSTLELGDSALYLCASSSETGRYEQYFGPGTRLTVT.

The rearrangement joins TRBV11-2 to TRBJ1-2; D may be TRBD1 (6 bases). Germline V gives CDR1 SGHAT, CDR2 FQNNGV. Deletions cut 3 bases from V and 4 bases from J, with 21 bases between. This CDR3 is built from 17 residues. Written as DNA, the CDR3 is TGTGCCAGCAGCTTCGTCCTCGGGACACCGTCCCCCTATGGCTACACCTTC. Translation gives CASSFVLGTPSPYGYTF.

The gene calls are TRBV21-1 and TRBJ2-5; whether TRBD2, the table's D call, matches the DNA was not checked. TRBV21-1 represents a pseudogene. The CDR3 spans 15 residues. The CDR3 region is CASSDSGSGIETQYF. The CDR3 region has the DNA TGTGCCAGCAGCGATAGCGGGAGTGGTATAGAGACCCAGTACTTC.

This rearrangement joins TRBV29-1 to TRBJ1-4; tentative D call: TRBD1 (5 bases). The germline gives CDR1 SQVTM, CDR2 ANQGSEA. The CDR3 sequence is 12 residues long. Between the trimmed V and J ends, which lost 7 bases and 5 bases, there was a span of 11 bases. This CDR3 is CSATAHNEKLFF. Written as DNA, the CDR3 is TGCAGCGCGACAGCGCACAATGAAAAACTGTTTTTT.

The chain couples TRBV5-4 to TRBJ1-4; no clear D gene. CDR3 length: 14 amino acids. The germline V and J ends were trimmed by 4 bases and 9 bases, with 16 bases remaining between them. CDR1 and CDR2 from the germline V gene are SGHNT and YYREEE (reference sequence). CDR3 nucleotide sequence: TGTGCCAGCAGCCCCGAGGCGGGAACACAAAAACTGTTTTTT. Residues: CASSPEAGTQKLFF.

This chain uses TRBV28 with TRBJ2-2; maybe TRBD1 (6 bases). Germline assignment: CDR1 MDHEN and CDR2 SYDVKM. V lost 6 bases and J 1 base, leaving 12 bases between the germline ends. This CDR3 has 15 residues. The CDR3 here is CASRGDILNTGELFF. The CDR3 DNA is TGTGCCAGCAGGGGGGACATCTTGAACACCGGGGAGCTGTTTTTT.

The chain carries TRBV4-1 and TRBJ1-1, with 8 bases lining up with TRBD1. This CDR3 spans 16 amino acids. With V trimmed by 1 base and J by 5 bases, 9 bases remained unmatched. CDR1 MGHRA and CDR2 YSYEKL come from the germline V gene. CDR3 nucleotide sequence: TGCGCCAGCAGCCAAGGTTTTAACAGGGGGTCGACTGAAGCTTTCTTT. It codes for CASSQGFNRGSTEAFF.

The chain is built from TRBV10-2 and TRBJ2-1; 14 bases are a match to TRBD2. The CDR3 consists of 15 residues. Germline V gives CDR1 WSHSY, CDR2 SAAADI. The ends lost 7 bases at V and 7 bases at J; junction bases unmatched: 6. In DNA form, the CDR3 reads TGCGCCAGCACGGGACTAGCGGGAGCTAGGAATGAGCAGTTCTTC. Amino acid sequence: CASTGLAGARNEQFF.

A note on this clone: This sample also contains other DNA sequences that code for the same CDR3. The chain employs TRBV4-1 and TRBJ2-7; D tentatively reads TRBD1 or TRBD2 (5 bases each). Deletions cut 1 base from V and 0 bases from J, with 7 bases between. Germline V gene lookup returns CDR1 MGHRA and CDR2 YSYEKL. CDR3 length equals 14 residues. Here the CDR3 reads CASSQGGTSYEQYF. The CDR3 coding sequence is TGCGCCAGCAGCCAAGGAGGGACCTCCTACGAGCAGTACTTC.

The gene calls are TRBV7-9 and TRBJ2-3; TRBD2 matches 9 bases. Looked up from germline, CDR1 is SEHNR and CDR2 is FQNEAQ (reference sequence). CDR3 size: 15 residues. V dropped 5 bases and J dropped 0; count of bases not matched to a gene: 3. Here the CDR3 reads CASSPTSGSTDTQYF. CDR3 sequence (DNA): TGTGCCAGCAGCCCGACTAGCGGTAGCACAGATACGCAGTATTTT.

This chain joins TRBV5-1 and TRBJ2-2, with 7 bases that match TRBD1. V was clipped by 4 bases and J by 7 bases; unmatched bases: 7. The CDR3 has 14 amino acids. Germline-derived CDR1 and CDR2 are SGHRS and YFSETQ. The chain's CDR3 is CASSRDRGVGELFF. The CDR3 DNA is TGCGCCAGCAGCAGGGACAGAGGGGTCGGGGAGCTGTTTTTT.

This clone appeared once. J is TRBJ1-2 and V is TRBV18, with D possibly being TRBD1 (6 bases). The CDR3 has 14 residues. V was pared by 3 bases and J by 1 base, with 9 bases between. Looked up from germline, CDR1 is KGHSH and CDR2 is LQKENI. This CDR3 reads CASSPDRNNYGYTF. In DNA form, the CDR3 reads TGTGCCAGCTCACCGGACAGAAATAACTATGGCTACACCTTC.

The chain uses TRBV5-1 and TRBJ1-4, with D unresolved. Germline CDR1 and CDR2: SGHRS and YFSETQ. There are 13 residues in the CDR3. The ends were cut back, 4 bases at V and 5 bases at J, with 9 bases in the middle. In DNA form, the CDR3 reads TGCGCCAGCAGCCCGGACCTGAATGAAAAACTGTTTTTT. It specifies CASSPDLNEKLFF. The full variable domain, in which reference TRBV5-1 and TRBJ1-4 provide the parts outside the CDR3, is KAGVTQTPRYLIKTRGQQVTLSCSPISGHRSVSWYQQTPGQGLQFLFEYFSETQRNKGNFPGRFSGRQFSNSRSEMNVSTLELGDSALYLCASSPDLNEKLFFGSGTQLSVL.

The genes are TRBV6-6 and TRBJ2-7; no definite D call. The CDR3 extends over 12 amino acids. Trimming cost V 7 bases and J 0 bases, with 7 bases left between them. Per germline, CDR1 MNHNY and CDR2 SVGAGI (reference sequence). In nucleotides, the CDR3 is TGTGCCAGCACCAGCCGCTCCTACGAGCAGTACTTC. As protein: CASTSRSYEQYF.

V gene TRBV6-1 combines with J gene TRBJ1-4; 8 bases match TRBD1. The CDR3 has 17 amino acids. The germline gives CDR1 MNHNS, CDR2 SASEGT. V lost 0 bases and J lost 8; bases outside the gene matches: 11. This CDR3 is CASSEALLGQGWEKLFF. In DNA, the CDR3 is TGTGCCAGCAGTGAAGCGCTTCTAGGACAGGGTTGGGAAAAACTGTTTTTT.

The chain combines TRBV14 with TRBJ2-1; no clear D gene. The CDR3 is 13 amino acids. From germline, CDR1 is SGHDN and CDR2 FVKESK. Trimming removed 7 bases from V and 0 bases from J, with 7 bases in between. CDR3 in DNA: TGTGCCAGCACCCTAGACTCCTACAATGAGCAGTTCTTC. It codes for CASTLDSYNEQFF. The full variable domain, with the rest looked up from reference TRBV14 and TRBJ2-1, is EAGVTQFPSHSVIEKGQTVTLRCDPISGHDNLYWYRRVMGKEIKFLLHFVKESKQDESGMPNNRFLAERTGGTYSTLKVQPAELEDSGVYFCASTLDSYNEQFFGPGTRLTVL.

This chain joins TRBV2 and TRBJ2-2; TRBD2 matches at 8 bases. CDR3 size: 13 residues. Germline CDR1 and CDR2: SNHLY and FYNNEI. V shed 7 bases and J 6 bases; nucleotides not matched to a gene: 4. In nucleotides, the CDR3 is TGTGCCAGCAAGAGGACTAGCCCCGGGGAGCTGTTTTTT. As protein: CASKRTSPGELFF.

V and J are TRBV5-1 and TRBJ2-7; weak D call: TRBD2 (6 bases). The CDR3 extends over 15 amino acids. The V end was cut by 3 bases, the J end by 6 bases, with 19 bases between. CDR1 SGHRS and CDR2 YFSETQ come from the germline V gene. CDR3 region: CASSSSERILGEQYF. The CDR3, as DNA: TGCGCCAGCAGCTCTAGCGAAAGAATTCTCGGCGAGCAGTACTTC.

V usage is TRBV5-1 and J usage is TRBJ1-2; the match to TRBD1 covers 11 bases. The CDR3 contains 16 residues. V lost 7 bases and J lost 8; bases outside the gene matches: 16. Germline V CDR1 and CDR2: SGHRS, YFSETQ. The CDR3, as DNA: TGCGCCAGCGCAGCCCCGGGGACAGGGGGGACGAAAGGCTACACCTTC. This sequence encodes CASAAPGTGGTKGYTF.

CDR3 coding DNA: TGTGCCAGCACCTGGGGTCAGAGGACTAGTGGTGAGCAGTTCTTC. It yields the protein CASTWGQRTSGEQFF. The chain recombines TRBV5-4 with TRBJ2-1; 7 bases line up with TRBD2. The CDR3 has 15 residues. In germline, CDR1 is SGHNT, CDR2 YYREEE (reference sequence). J gave up 9 bases and V 6 bases, and 15 bases lay outside the gene matches.

The rearrangement joins TRBV28 to TRBJ2-1; 11 nucleotides agree with TRBD2. V lost 6 bases to trimming and J lost 3 bases; unmatched junction nucleotides: 4. CDR3 length equals 15 residues. CDR1 is MDHEN, CDR2 SYDVKM, per germline. The CDR3 region is CASSQLAGVYNEQFF. The CDR3 region has the DNA TGTGCCAGCAGCCAACTAGCGGGAGTCTACAATGAGCAGTTCTTC. The entire variable domain, with the rest obtained from reference TRBV28 and TRBJ2-1, is as follows: DVKVTQSSRYLVKRTGEKVFLECVQDMDHENMFWYRQDPGLGLRLIYFSYDVKMKEKGDIPEGYSVSREKKERFSLILESASTNQTSMYLCASSQLAGVYNEQFFGPGTRLTVL.

Comments on this clone: Other nucleotide sequences from this sample produce the same CDR3. J is TRBJ2-1 and V is TRBV29-1; 8 bases fit TRBD2. CDR1 and CDR2 from the germline V gene are SQVTM and ANQGSEA. V shed 6 bases, J shed 6 bases, and the junction held 4 bases outside the gene matches. This CDR3 is 12 amino acids long. Here the CDR3 reads CSVRLAGNEQFF. The CDR3 region has the DNA TGCAGCGTACGGCTAGCGGGCAATGAGCAGTTCTTC.